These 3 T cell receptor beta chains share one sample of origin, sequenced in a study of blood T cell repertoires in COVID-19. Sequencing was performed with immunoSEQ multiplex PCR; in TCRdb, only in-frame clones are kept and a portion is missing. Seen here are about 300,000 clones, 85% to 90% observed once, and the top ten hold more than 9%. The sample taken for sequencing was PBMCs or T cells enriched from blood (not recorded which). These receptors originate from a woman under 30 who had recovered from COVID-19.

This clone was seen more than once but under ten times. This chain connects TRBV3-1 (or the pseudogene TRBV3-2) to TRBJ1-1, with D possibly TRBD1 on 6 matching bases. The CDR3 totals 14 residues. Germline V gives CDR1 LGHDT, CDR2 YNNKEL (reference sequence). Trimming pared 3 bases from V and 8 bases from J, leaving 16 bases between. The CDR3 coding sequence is TGTGCCAGCAGCCAGGTTAGGGGGAGCGGCGAAGCTTTCTTT. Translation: CASSQVRGSGEAFF.

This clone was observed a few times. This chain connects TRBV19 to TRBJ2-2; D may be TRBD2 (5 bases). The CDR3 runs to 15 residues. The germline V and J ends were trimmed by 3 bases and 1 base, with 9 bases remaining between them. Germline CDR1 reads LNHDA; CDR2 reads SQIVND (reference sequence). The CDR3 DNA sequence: TGTGCCAGTAGTATCGTAGGAGGGAACACCGGGGAGCTGTTTTTT. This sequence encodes CASSIVGGNTGELFF.

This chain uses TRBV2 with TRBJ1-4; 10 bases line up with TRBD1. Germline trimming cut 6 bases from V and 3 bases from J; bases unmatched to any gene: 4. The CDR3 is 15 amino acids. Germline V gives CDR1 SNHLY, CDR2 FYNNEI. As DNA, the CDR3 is TGTGCCAGCAGCGCGGGACAGGGGTCTAATGAAAAACTGTTTTTT. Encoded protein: CASSAGQGSNEKLFF.